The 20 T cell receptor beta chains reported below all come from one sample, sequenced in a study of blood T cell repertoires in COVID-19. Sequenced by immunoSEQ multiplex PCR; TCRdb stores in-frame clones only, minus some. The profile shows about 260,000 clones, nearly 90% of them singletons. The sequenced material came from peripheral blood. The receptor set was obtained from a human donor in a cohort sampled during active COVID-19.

CDR3 coding DNA: TGCGCCAGCAACGAGCGGGGGGGATTCCAAGAGACCCAGTACTTC. It translates to CASNERGGFQETQYF. The chain joins TRBV5-1 to TRBJ2-5; 10 bases match TRBD2. CDR1 and CDR2 from the germline V gene are SGHRS and YFSETQ. This CDR3 has 15 amino acids. The V and J ends lost 6 bases and 1 base, in that order; junction bases with no gene match: 6.

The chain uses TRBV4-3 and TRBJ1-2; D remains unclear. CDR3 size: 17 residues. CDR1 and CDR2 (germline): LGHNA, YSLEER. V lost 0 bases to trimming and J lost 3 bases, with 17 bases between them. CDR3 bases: TGCGCCAGCAGCCAAGATAATCCTGAATATAGTTACTATGGCTACACCTTC. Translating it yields CASSQDNPEYSYYGYTF.

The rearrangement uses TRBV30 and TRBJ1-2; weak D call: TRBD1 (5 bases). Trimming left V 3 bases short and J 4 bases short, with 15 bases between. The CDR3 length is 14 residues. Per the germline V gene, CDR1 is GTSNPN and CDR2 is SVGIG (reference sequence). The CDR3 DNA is TGTGCCTGGAGGGGAGCTCAGGGAGGCTATGGCTACACCTTC. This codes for CAWRGAQGGYGYTF.

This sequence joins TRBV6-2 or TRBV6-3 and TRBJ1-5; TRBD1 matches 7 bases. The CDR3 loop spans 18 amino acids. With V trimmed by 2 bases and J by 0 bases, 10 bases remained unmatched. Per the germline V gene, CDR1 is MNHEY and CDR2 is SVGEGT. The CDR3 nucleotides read TGTGCCAGCAGTTACCTACTTCAGGGGGGACTTAGCAATCAGCCCCAGCATTTT. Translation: CASSYLLQGGLSNQPQHF.

The CDR3: CASTINRERTEAFF. The CDR3 region has the DNA TGTGCCAGCACTATAAACAGGGAACGCACTGAAGCTTTCTTT. The chain joins TRBV11-2 to TRBJ1-1, with D perhaps matching TRBD1 (6 bases). CDR3 length: 14 amino acids. CDR1 is SGHAT, CDR2 FQNNGV, per germline. V was pared by 7 bases and J by 4 bases, with 16 bases between.

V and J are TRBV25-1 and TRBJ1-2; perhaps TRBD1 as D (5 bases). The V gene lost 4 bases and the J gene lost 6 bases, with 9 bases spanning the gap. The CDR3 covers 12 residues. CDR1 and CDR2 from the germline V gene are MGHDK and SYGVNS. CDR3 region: CASSGGLNGYTF. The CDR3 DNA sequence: TGTGCCAGCAGTGGGGGCCTAAATGGCTACACCTTC.

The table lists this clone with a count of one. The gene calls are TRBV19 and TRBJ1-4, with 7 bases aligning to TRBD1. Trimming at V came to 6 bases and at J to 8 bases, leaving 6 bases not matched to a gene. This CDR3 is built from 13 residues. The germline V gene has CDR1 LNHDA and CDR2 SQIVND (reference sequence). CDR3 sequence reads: CASSNDREEKLFF. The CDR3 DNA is TGTGCCAGTAGCAACGACAGGGAGGAAAAACTGTTTTTT.

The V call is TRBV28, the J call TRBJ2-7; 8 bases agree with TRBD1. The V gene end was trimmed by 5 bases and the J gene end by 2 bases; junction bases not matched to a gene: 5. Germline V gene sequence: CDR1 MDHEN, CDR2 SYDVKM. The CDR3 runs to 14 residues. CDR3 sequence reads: CASSVPGQAYEQYF. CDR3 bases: TGTGCCAGCAGTGTACCGGGACAGGCCTACGAGCAGTACTTC. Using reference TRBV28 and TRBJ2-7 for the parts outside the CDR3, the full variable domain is DVKVTQSSRYLVKRTGEKVFLECVQDMDHENMFWYRQDPGLGLRLIYFSYDVKMKEKGDIPEGYSVSREKKERFSLILESASTNQTSMYLCASSVPGQAYEQYFGPGTRLTVT.

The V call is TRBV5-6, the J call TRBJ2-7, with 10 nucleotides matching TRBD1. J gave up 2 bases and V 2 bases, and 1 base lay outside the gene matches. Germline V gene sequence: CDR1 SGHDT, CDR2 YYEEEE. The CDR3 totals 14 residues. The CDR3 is CASSFDRGPYEQYF. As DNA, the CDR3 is TGTGCCAGCAGCTTCGACAGGGGGCCCTACGAGCAGTACTTC.

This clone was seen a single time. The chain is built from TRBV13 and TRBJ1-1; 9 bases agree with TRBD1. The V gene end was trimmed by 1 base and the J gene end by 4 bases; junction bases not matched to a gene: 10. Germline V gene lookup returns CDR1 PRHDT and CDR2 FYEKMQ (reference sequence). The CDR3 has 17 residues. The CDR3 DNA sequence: TGTGCCAGCAGCTTAGATAACAGGGGGCCCAGGGGCACTGAAGCTTTCTTT. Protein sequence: CASSLDNRGPRGTEAFF.

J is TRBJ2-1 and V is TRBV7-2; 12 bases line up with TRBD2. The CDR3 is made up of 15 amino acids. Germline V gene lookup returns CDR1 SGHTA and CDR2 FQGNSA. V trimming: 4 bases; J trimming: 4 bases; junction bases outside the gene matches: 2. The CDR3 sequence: CASSWTSGDYNEQFF. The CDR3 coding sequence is TGTGCCAGCAGCTGGACTAGCGGGGATTACAATGAGCAGTTCTTC.

CDR3 coding DNA: TGCGCCAGCAGCTTGGGGGCAGGGAGGGACACTGAAGCTTTCTTT. This gives the protein CASSLGAGRDTEAFF. V is TRBV5-1 and J is TRBJ1-1, with D perhaps matching TRBD1 (5 bases). The CDR3 runs 15 residues. The V gene lost 0 bases and the J gene lost 3 bases, with 12 bases spanning the gap. Germline CDR1 reads SGHRS; CDR2 reads YFSETQ.

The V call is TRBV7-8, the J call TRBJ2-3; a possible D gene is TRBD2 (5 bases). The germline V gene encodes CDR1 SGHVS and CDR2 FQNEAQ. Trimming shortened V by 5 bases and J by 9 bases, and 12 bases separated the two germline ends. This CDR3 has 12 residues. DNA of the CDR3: TGTGCCAGCAGCGCGGCAGCGGAGACGCAGTATTTT. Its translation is CASSAAAETQYF.

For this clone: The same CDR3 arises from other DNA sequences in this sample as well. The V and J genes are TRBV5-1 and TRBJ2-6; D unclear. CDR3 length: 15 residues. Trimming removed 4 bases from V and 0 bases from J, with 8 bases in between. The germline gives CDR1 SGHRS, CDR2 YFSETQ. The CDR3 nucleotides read TGCGCCAGCAGCCTAGGATACTCTGGGGCCAACGTCCTGACTTTC. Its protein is CASSLGYSGANVLTF.

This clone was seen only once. Written as DNA, the CDR3 is TGTGCCTCGGCGGCGGGGGGAGGGACCTATGGCTACACCTTC. Translated: CASAAGGGTYGYTF. This rearrangement joins TRBV30 to TRBJ1-2, with a weak D call TRBD1 (5 bases). V was shortened by 7 bases and J by 4 bases, with 19 bases between the two germline ends. CDR1 is GTSNPN and CDR2 is SVGIG in the germline V gene (reference sequence). This CDR3 comprises 14 residues.

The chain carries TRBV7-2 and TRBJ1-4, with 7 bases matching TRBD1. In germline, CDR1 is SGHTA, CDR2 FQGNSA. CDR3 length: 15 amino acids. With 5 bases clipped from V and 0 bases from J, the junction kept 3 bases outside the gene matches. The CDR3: CASSPGGTTNEKLFF. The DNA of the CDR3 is TGTGCCAGCAGCCCAGGGGGGACAACTAATGAAAAACTGTTTTTT.

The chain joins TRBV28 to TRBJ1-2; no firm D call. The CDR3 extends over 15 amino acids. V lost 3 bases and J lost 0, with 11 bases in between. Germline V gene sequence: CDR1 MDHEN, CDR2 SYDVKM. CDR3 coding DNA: TGTGCCAGCAGTTTGGGAGGCGCCACTAACTATGGCTACACCTTC. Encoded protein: CASSLGGATNYGYTF.

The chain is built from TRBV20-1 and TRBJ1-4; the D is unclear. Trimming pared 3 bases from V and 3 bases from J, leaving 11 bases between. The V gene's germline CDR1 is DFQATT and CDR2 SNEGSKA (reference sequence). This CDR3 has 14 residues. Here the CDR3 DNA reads TGCAGTGCTAGTACCACCCACTCTAATGAAAAACTGTTTTTT. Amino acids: CSASTTHSNEKLFF.

As DNA, the CDR3 is TGTGCCAGCAGCGGAGGAGTTGGCTACACCTTC. Amino acid sequence: CASSGGVGYTF. This chain links TRBV7-3 with TRBJ1-2, with D unresolved. Germline values: CDR1 SGHTA, CDR2 FQGTGA. This CDR3 spans 11 amino acids. Trimming stripped 5 bases from V and 7 bases from J, with 8 bases between.

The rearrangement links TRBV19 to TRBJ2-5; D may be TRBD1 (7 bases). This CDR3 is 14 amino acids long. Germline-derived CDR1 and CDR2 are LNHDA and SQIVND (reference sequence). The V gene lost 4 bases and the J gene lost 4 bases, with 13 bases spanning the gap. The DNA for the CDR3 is TGTGCCAGTAGTACGGCCCAGGGGGGAGAGACCCAGTACTTC. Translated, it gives CASSTAQGGETQYF.